This T cell receptor (beta chain) is drawn from a study of blood T cell repertoires in COVID-19. Study information: Acute and convalescent COVID-19 samples came from the United States, Italy and Spain. From T cells, B-cell-depleted T cells, or PBMCs came the material, which was cDNA or gDNA.

Original processing methods: Scientists estimated how many nucleated cells there were by amplifying reference gene primers. Libraries were prepared by immunoSEQ multiplex PCR; TCRdb keeps only in-frame clonotypes and omits some of them. The DNA gave D and trimming, while V, J and clone size come from that table. The sample carries approximately 500,000 clones, 75% to 90% recorded once. V dropped 5 bases and J dropped 7 bases, with 16 bases sitting between them. Germline V gene sequence: CDR1 SGDLS, CDR2 YYNGEE. The CDR3 covers 14 residues. This clonotype originated in a human donor in a cohort sampled during active COVID-19. The rearrangement uses TRBV9 and TRBJ2-1, with D perhaps TRBD1 (5 bases). Specimen: peripheral blood. The CDR3 protein is CASSQSGIGNEQFF. CDR3 DNA: TGTGCCAGCAGTCAATCAGGGATTGGAAATGAGCAGTTCTTC.